Presented here are 30 T cell receptor beta chains from one specimen sequenced in a study of a mutant IDH1 vaccine in newly diagnosed glioma. Time point of the sample: week 23, last vaccination. One vaccine dose held 300 ug of mutant IDH1 20-mer peptide and came with topical imiquimod. These receptors are not linked to any known antigen. Generated by immunoSEQ multiplex PCR, the TCRdb table keeps only in-frame clones and is missing some. The sample records some 27,000 clones, 82% being singletons. Here the sequenced sample was PBMCs, taken from a glioma patient whose treatment included an IDH1 peptide vaccine. The receptors come from a young woman with glioma.

The chain recombines TRBV5-6 with TRBJ2-7, with a possible D match to TRBD1 (6 bases). V was pared by 2 bases and J by 5 bases, with 14 bases between. Germline V gene lookup returns CDR1 SGHDT and CDR2 YYEEEE. The CDR3 sequence is 14 residues long. The CDR3: CASSFGQTLDEQYF. The CDR3 DNA reads as TGTGCCAGCAGCTTCGGACAGACTCTGGACGAGCAGTACTTC.

J is TRBJ1-1 and V is TRBV5-1; D ambiguous. V was trimmed by 0 bases and J by 7 bases, leaving 7 bases between them. This CDR3 spans 12 amino acids. CDR1 and CDR2 (germline): SGHRS, YFSETQ. The CDR3 sequence is CASSLEGSEAFF. CDR3 sequence (DNA): TGCGCCAGCAGCTTGGAGGGCAGTGAAGCTTTCTTT.

This clone was seen only a few times. The rearrangement links TRBV4-2 to TRBJ1-5; D gene unclear. Germline-derived CDR1 and CDR2 are LGHNA and YNFKEQ. CDR3 length equals 15 residues. V lost 0 bases to trimming and J lost 6 bases, with 12 bases between them. The CDR3, as DNA: TGTGCCAGCAGCCAAGATTTCTGGGGAGTTCAGCCCCAGCATTTT. It translates to CASSQDFWGVQPQHF.

The chain combines TRBV10-3 with TRBJ1-1, with no clear D. The CDR3 covers 12 residues. V was cut by 4 bases and J by 4 bases, with 7 bases left in between. Germline V lookup: CDR1 ENHRY, CDR2 SYGVKD. The CDR3 protein is CAISVEGTEAFF. The DNA of the CDR3 is TGTGCCATCAGTGTGGAGGGCACTGAAGCTTTCTTT.

The J gene is TRBJ2-5, the V gene TRBV28; the D gene is possibly TRBD2 (7 bases). V was pared by 8 bases and J by 5 bases, with 12 bases between. The germline CDR1 and CDR2 sequences are MDHEN and SYDVKM. The CDR3 sequence is 12 residues long. Here the CDR3 reads CASGRGLETQYF. CDR3 nucleotide sequence: TGTGCCAGCGGGAGGGGGTTGGAGACCCAGTACTTC.

The chain recombines TRBV4-2 with TRBJ1-2; D may be TRBD1 (6 bases). Trimming removed 1 base from V and 4 bases from J, with 19 bases in between. Germline CDR1 is LGHNA and CDR2 is YNFKEQ. The CDR3 contains 17 residues. For the CDR3, the DNA is TGTGCCAGCAGCCAAGCGGCGAGGGGGGCGAGAGGCTATGGCTACACCTTC. It codes for CASSQAARGARGYGYTF.

The chain links TRBV19 to TRBJ1-5, with 7 positions matching TRBD1. In germline, CDR1 is LNHDA, CDR2 SQIVND (reference sequence). J gave up 6 bases and V 7 bases, and 9 bases lay outside the gene matches. CDR3 length equals 14 residues. The CDR3 here is CASIETGSGQPQHF. CDR3 DNA sequence: TGTGCCAGTATCGAGACAGGGTCTGGTCAGCCCCAGCATTTT.

The CDR3 loop is CASSHGRYGYTF. The DNA for the CDR3 is TGTGCCAGCAGTCATGGACGCTATGGCTACACCTTC. V is TRBV11-2 and J is TRBJ1-2; the D is unclear. This CDR3 spans 12 amino acids. Germline V gives CDR1 SGHAT, CDR2 FQNNGV. Trimming removed 6 bases at V and 4 bases at J, with 9 bases between.

The chain links TRBV6-1 to TRBJ1-5; D remains unclear. V dropped 7 bases and J dropped 5 bases, with 15 bases sitting between them. Germline V gene lookup returns CDR1 MNHNS and CDR2 SASEGT. CDR3 length: 14 amino acids. CDR3 protein: CASNDGRPYQPQHF. The CDR3 bases are TGTGCCAGCAACGACGGACGGCCATATCAGCCCCAGCATTTT.

The chain has TRBV21-1 and TRBJ1-1; TRBD1, the D gene given by the table, was not confirmed from the DNA. TRBV21-1 is a pseudogene locus. The CDR3 loop spans 17 amino acids. The CDR3 DNA reads TGTGCCAGCAATTTTAATTGGCACAGGGGGCTGGGGACTGAAGCTTTCTTT. Translation: CASNFNWHRGLGTEAFF.

Only a few counts were recorded for this clone. V gene TRBV7-3 combines with J gene TRBJ2-7; 10 bases are shared with TRBD1. After removal of 2 bases from V and 2 bases from J, the junction contained 3 bases not matched to a gene. Germline V lookup: CDR1 SGHTA, CDR2 FQGTGA. This CDR3 comprises 15 residues. The CDR3 nucleotides are TGTGCCAGCAGCTTAGCCGGGACAGGGGCCTACGAGCAGTACTTC. It encodes CASSLAGTGAYEQYF.

V and J are TRBV11-2 and TRBJ1-2; D remains unclear. The CDR3 is made up of 13 amino acids. V was shortened by 1 base and J by 6 bases, with 9 bases between the two germline ends. CDR1 and CDR2 from the germline V gene are SGHAT and FQNNGV. The CDR3 coding sequence is TGTGCCAGCAGCTTAGCAGGTTCGGATGGCTACACCTTC. Translating gives CASSLAGSDGYTF.

The chain recombines TRBV5-1 with TRBJ2-7; D is perhaps TRBD1 (6 bases). The CDR3 covers 15 residues. V was clipped by 2 bases and J by 1 base, with 13 bases between them. The V gene's germline CDR1 is SGHRS and CDR2 YFSETQ. The CDR3 protein is CASSFITGHSYEQYF. Written as DNA, the CDR3 is TGCGCCAGCAGCTTTATTACGGGACATTCCTACGAGCAGTACTTC.

This chain uses TRBV5-4 with TRBJ2-5; 7 bases line up with TRBD2. The ends lost 4 bases at V and 5 bases at J; junction bases unmatched: 11. CDR1 and CDR2 (germline): SGHNT, YYREEE (reference sequence). There are 15 residues in the CDR3. CDR3 protein: CASSTGLGGRETQYF. Written as DNA, the CDR3 is TGTGCCAGCAGCACCGGACTAGGAGGGCGCGAGACCCAGTACTTC. The complete variable domain, with remaining parts taken from reference TRBV5-4 and TRBJ2-5, reads ETGVTQSPTHLIKTRGQQVTLRCSSQSGHNTVSWYQQALGQGPQFIFQYYREEENGRGNFPPRFSGLQFPNYSSELNVNALELDDSALYLCASSTGLGGRETQYFGPGTRLLVL.

The V call is TRBV10-3, the J call TRBJ1-1; D is unclear. The V end was cut by 10 bases, the J end by 6 bases, with 18 bases between. Per the germline V gene, CDR1 is ENHRY and CDR2 is SYGVKD. The CDR3 length is 13 residues. The CDR3 sequence: CATTITGVAEAFF. CDR3 DNA: TGTGCCACGACAATCACGGGTGTTGCTGAAGCTTTCTTT.

This clone occurred a few times. The chain carries TRBV30 and TRBJ2-1, with 7 bases identical to TRBD1. The CDR3 consists of 18 residues. CDR1 and CDR2 from the germline V gene are GTSNPN and SVGIG (reference sequence). The V gene end was trimmed by 4 bases and the J gene end by 4 bases; junction bases not matched to a gene: 19. CDR3 in amino acids: CAWTPGDSLFLGYNEQFF. The CDR3 region has the DNA TGTGCCTGGACCCCCGGGGACAGCCTGTTTTTGGGATACAATGAGCAGTTCTTC.

The chain joins TRBV5-1 to TRBJ1-6; tentatively, D is TRBD1 (5 bases). Looked up from germline, CDR1 is SGHRS and CDR2 is YFSETQ. CDR3 size: 13 residues. V dropped 0 bases and J dropped 7 bases, with 5 bases sitting between them. CDR3 protein: CASSLAGNSPLHF. The CDR3 region has the DNA TGCGCCAGCAGCTTGGCAGGGAATTCACCCCTCCACTTT. The full variable domain, completed using reference TRBV5-1 and TRBJ1-6, is KAGVTQTPRYLIKTRGQQVTLSCSPISGHRSVSWYQQTPGQGLQFLFEYFSETQRNKGNFPGRFSGRQFSNSRSEMNVSTLELGDSALYLCASSLAGNSPLHFGNGTRLTVT.

This clone was seen a handful of times. The chain couples TRBV9 to TRBJ1-1, with D uncertain. CDR1 and CDR2 from the germline V gene are SGDLS and YYNGEE. The CDR3 extends over 16 amino acids. With 4 bases removed from V and 2 bases from J, the gap between germline ends came to 18 bases. The chain's CDR3 is CASSPLAGIPNTEAFF. The CDR3 coding sequence is TGTGCCAGCAGCCCCTTGGCGGGAATCCCCAACACTGAAGCTTTCTTT.

Written as DNA, the CDR3 is TGCAGCGTTGAAGGAACCACAAGTCTTCTTCTTAACACTGAAGCTTTCTTT. It specifies CSVEGTTSLLLNTEAFF. The chain joins TRBV29-1 to TRBJ1-1; D ambiguous. V was trimmed by 1 base and J by 2 bases, leaving 20 bases between them. Germline assignment: CDR1 SQVTM and CDR2 ANQGSEA. The CDR3 contains 17 residues.

The chain carries TRBV5-1 and TRBJ1-1; D is ambiguous. V dropped 0 bases and J dropped 1 base, with 7 bases sitting between them. Looked up from germline, CDR1 is SGHRS and CDR2 is YFSETQ. CDR3 size: 14 residues. The CDR3 sequence is CASSLAQQNTEAFF. The CDR3, as DNA: TGCGCCAGCAGCTTGGCCCAGCAGAACACTGAAGCTTTCTTT.

This clone turned up a few times. The chain recombines TRBV2 with TRBJ2-2; no definite D call. The CDR3 extends over 14 amino acids. Germline CDR1 reads SNHLY; CDR2 reads FYNNEI. The ends were cut back, 3 bases at V and 3 bases at J, with 8 bases in the middle. Written as DNA, the CDR3 is TGTGCCAGCAGTGAGAGTTGGTACACCGGGGAGCTGTTTTTT. Its protein product is CASSESWYTGELFF.

V usage is TRBV2 and J usage is TRBJ2-7; TRBD1 might be the D (7 bases). The V end was cut by 6 bases, the J end by 3 bases, with 12 bases between. The CDR3 has 13 residues. Per germline, CDR1 SNHLY and CDR2 FYNNEI. CDR3 sequence: CASSAQGGYEQYF. DNA of the CDR3: TGTGCCAGCAGCGCCCAGGGGGGCTACGAGCAGTACTTC.

The rearrangement links TRBV5-8 to TRBJ2-5, with 9 nucleotides matching TRBD1. Trimming removed 5 bases from V and 8 bases from J; junction bases left unmatched: 10. This CDR3 contains 14 residues. CDR1 SGHTS and CDR2 YDEGEE come from the germline V gene. The CDR3 DNA reads as TGTGCCAGCAGACACCGGACAGGGGATAGCACCCAGTACTTC. Protein product: CASRHRTGDSTQYF.

This chain's CDR3 is CASSDRELPQHF. The CDR3 DNA reads TGTGCCAGTAGTGACAGGGAGTTGCCCCAGCATTTT. The rearrangement joins TRBV19 to TRBJ1-5, with 7 bases lining up with TRBD1. CDR3 length equals 12 residues. The V gene end was trimmed by 5 bases and the J gene end by 9 bases; junction bases not matched to a gene: 4. Per the germline V gene, CDR1 is LNHDA and CDR2 is SQIVND (reference sequence).

The V gene is TRBV19, the J gene TRBJ1-2; D uncertain. The V end lost 4 bases, the J end lost 3 bases, and 12 bases lay between the germline ends. Looked up from germline, CDR1 is LNHDA and CDR2 is SQIVND (reference sequence). There are 14 residues in the CDR3. CDR3 sequence (DNA): TGTGCCAGTAGTACCACCCCCGCTTACTATGGCTACACCTTC. This sequence encodes CASSTTPAYYGYTF.

In its sample, this clone was seen once. This sequence joins TRBV6-6 and TRBJ1-2; 10 bases are shared with TRBD1. CDR1 MNHNY and CDR2 SVGAGI come from the germline V gene (reference sequence). The CDR3 runs to 13 residues. V lost 10 bases, J lost 6 bases, and 8 bases stayed unmatched. For the CDR3, the DNA is TGTGCCACACAGGGACAGGGGAGGGATGGCTACACCTTC. Its translation: CATQGQGRDGYTF.

The rearrangement links TRBV9 to TRBJ1-1; D possibly corresponds to TRBD1 (5 bases). The CDR3 length is 13 residues. V was clipped by 2 bases and J by 4 bases, with 9 bases between them. CDR1 SGDLS and CDR2 YYNGEE come from the germline V gene. In DNA form, the CDR3 reads TGTGCCAGCAGCGTCGCGGGGCCCACTGAAGCTTTCTTT. Protein product: CASSVAGPTEAFF.

The CDR3 loop reads CASSRDRGRYEQYF. CDR3 DNA: TGTGCCAGCAGCAGGGACAGGGGGCGGTACGAGCAGTACTTC. The chain employs TRBV5-5 and TRBJ2-7; 12 bases fit TRBD1. The CDR3 length is 14 residues. Germline assignment: CDR1 SGHKS and CDR2 YYEKEE (reference sequence). V lost 4 bases and J lost 4; bases outside the gene matches: 3.

The chain recombines TRBV4-2 with TRBJ1-2; D unresolved. The CDR3 totals 14 residues. CDR1 is LGHNA and CDR2 is YNFKEQ in the germline V gene. V lost 1 base and J lost 5, with 11 bases in between. CDR3 loop: CASSQGTSRYGYTF. The CDR3 DNA reads as TGTGCCAGCAGCCAAGGTACCAGCCGGTATGGCTACACCTTC.

The V call is TRBV4-1, the J call TRBJ1-2, with D possibly TRBD1 on 5 matching bases. The V and J ends lost 5 bases and 3 bases respectively, with 16 bases between them. The CDR3 contains 15 residues. Germline lookup yields CDR1 MGHRA and CDR2 YSYEKL. CDR3 residues: CASSSTTVGDYGYTF. CDR3 DNA sequence: TGCGCCAGCAGCTCCACGACAGTCGGGGACTATGGCTACACCTTC.